This T cell receptor (beta chain) was captured by sequencing in a study of blood T cells in healthy people across ages (dated by TCRdb to between 2014 and 2017). About the investigation overall: Template switching captured roughly one uniquely barcoded TCR beta cDNA molecule per two T cells in model experiments. To avoid experimental bias, donors of different ages were distributed randomly across sequencing lanes. For two donors (one aged 18 to 29 and one aged 80 or older), the study analyzed two additional independent replicas of 1 million unique cDNA reads from the same blood draw. The study measured age-related changes in TCR beta repertoire diversity using deep sequencing normalized with unique cDNA molecular identifiers. The donors were divided into four age groups: young (average around 17 years), middle-aged (approximately 39), aged (about 61) and long-lived (around 80).

On this clonotype: Its antigen is not yet known. No much larger clone exists at a distance of one base, and base qualities are not known.

General findings and caveats noted by the study authors: Compared with the aged group, more naive CD4+ T cells, fewer expanded clones and increased TCR diversity were shown by the long-lived group, suggesting age selection. Because the CMV infection status of the donors was unknown, age-related changes in expanded clonotypes may potentially have been confounded. A strong correlation was found between observed TCR beta diversity and the percentage of naive T cells measured by flow cytometry. Estimates of total diversity based on one million sequenced T cells were regarded as lower bounds and as underestimates. As age increased, observed TCR beta diversity per million T cells dropped in a roughly linear way, and a significant reduction was already evident by age 40. Since profiling was done on bulk unsorted PBMCs, naive and antigen-experienced compartments could not be conclusively compared.

Receptor libraries were prepared by 5' RACE. Sequencing used an Illumina HiSeq 2500. A second roughly 6 to 12 cycle PCR used a sample-barcoded 5' primer and a J-beta primer mix. A template-switch 5' adaptor carrying 12 random nucleotides introduced a unique molecular identifier onto each TCR beta cDNA molecule. Each sample yielded at least 3 million CDR3-containing paired-end reads. First-strand cDNA synthesis was performed from all RNA using the Mint cDNA synthesis kit, with priming by a TRBC-specific oligonucleotide. After uracil-DNA glycosylase treatment, a first 18-cycle PCR used universal primers M1SS and BC2_uni_R on all cDNA. The authors' analysis ran thus. For normalization, 1 million high-quality reads were randomly selected from each sample, with every read carrying a distinct molecular identifier. Instead of being binned into consensus sequences, reads that shared molecular identifiers were thrown out. MiTCR, set to a Q25 quality threshold and the strictest error-elimination algorithm, was used for CDR3 identification, clonotype clustering and error correction. Lower-bound total TCR beta diversity was estimated with a nonparametric unseen species model using Euler transformation. Through fastp at Q25 and MiXCR, TCRdb rebuilt clones from the public reads, retaining in-frame beta chains. One record per CDR3 amino acid sequence lists the most common genes and DNA. Here the V and J calls rest on TCRdb's processing, not on the authors' analysis. The table for this sample lists roughly 700,000 distinct CDR3 sequences; approximately 49% of them were counted only once. Around a third of the sample is held by the ten biggest clonotypes.

The roughly 39 donors, aged about 6 to 100 years, were systemically healthy Caucasian individuals from Russia. Each donor gave 8.5 to 10 milliliters of peripheral blood, collected into EDTA-treated Vacutainer tubes. Ficoll-Paque density-gradient centrifugation was used to isolate PBMCs, with at least 6.5 million per sample. Trizol reagent was used to extract total RNA from PBMCs, with at least 6 micrograms per sample. For every donor, an aliquot of PBMCs went through flow cytometry to measure the percentages of naive CD45RAhigh/CD27high T cells. The sequencing input was blood. The clonotype comes from an older woman in good health.

The sequence in DNA is TGTGCCAGCAGCCGCTGGACTAGCGGGGGACGCACAGATACGCAGTATTTT. The encoded protein is CASSRWTSGGRTDTQYF. Here the chain combines TRBV4-2 and TRBJ2-3; 13 central nucleotides agree with TRBD2. Here V drops 4 bases and J drops 1 base, and the junction holds 5 bases not matched to any gene. CDR1 and CDR2, looked up from the germline V gene, are LGHNA and YNFKEQ. The CDR3 spans 17 residues, from the cysteine through the phenylalanine. CDR3 DNA only is kept here, 51 bases in frame from base 1.